This TCR beta chain was sequenced for a study of OX40 agonist ivuxolimab in advanced cancers. The overall study: Partial responses were achieved by three patients, of whom one had hepatocellular carcinoma and two had cutaneous melanoma.

This clone appeared once. The CDR3 spans 15 residues. Germline CDR1 SNHLY, CDR2 FYNNEI. The V gene lost 6 bases and the J gene lost 4 bases, with 15 bases spanning the gap. Clones were sequenced by immunoSEQ multiplex PCR, and TCRdb holds only the in-frame ones, with some missing. Of 55,000 to 65,000 clones listed, roughly 90% are singletons. The receptor was isolated from an adult with an advanced solid tumor such as melanoma, head and neck, liver or kidney cancer. The chain is built from TRBV2 and TRBJ1-4; no reliable D call. The source material was CD4+ or CD8+ T cells sorted from blood, sampled in a trial of the OX40 agonist ivuxolimab. CDR3 region: CASRETVPFNEKLFF. In DNA, the CDR3 is TGTGCCAGCAGAGAGACCGTTCCGTTTAATGAAAAACTGTTTTTT. Filled out from reference TRBV2 and TRBJ1-4, the complete variable domain reads EPEVTQTPSHQVTQMGQEVILRCVPISNHLYFYWYRQILGQKVEFLVSFYNNEISEKSEIFDDQFSVERPDGSNFTLKIRSTKLEDSAMYFCASRETVPFNEKLFFGSGTQLSVL.